This T cell receptor (beta chain) was identified during a study of beta chain features in type 1 diabetes. This clone has more than one count but fewer than ten. The authors reverse transcribed all of the isolated RNA, so sequencing captured expressed TCRB transcripts. Data came from immunoSEQ multiplex PCR; TCRdb stores just in-frame clones and leaves some out. The sample includes 300,000 to 350,000 clones, approximately 8.2% seen only once; the top ten take less than 0.45%. The V gene lost 5 bases and the J gene lost 0 bases, with 13 bases spanning the gap. Germline V gene data show CDR1 as SNHLY and CDR2 as FYNNEI. The CDR3 loop spans 15 amino acids.

The chain is built from TRBV2 and TRBJ1-1; TRBD1 might be the D (5 bases). This receptor was taken from a young woman in good health. The specimen was central memory CD4+ T cells from blood. CDR3: CASSLLGQVNTEAFF. DNA of the CDR3: TGTGCCAGCAGTCTACTCGGACAAGTGAACACTGAAGCTTTCTTT.